The 9 T cell receptor beta chains in this list originate from one sample, sequenced in a study of identical twins. TCRdb fed the 5' RACE reads into MiXCR, producing one record per CDR3 protein. Of hundreds of thousands of distinct CDR3 sequences in the sample, about 20% were seen once. These data were likewise used in another study, on T cells expressing NK-cell markers.

Source material: PBMCs. These receptor sequences come from a woman younger than 35 in good health.

This clonotype was counted between two and nine times. This rearrangement joins TRBV7-9 to TRBJ2-2; TRBD2 matches 7 bases. Germline trimming cut 3 bases from V and 6 bases from J; bases unmatched to any gene: 10. Germline V gene lookup returns CDR1 SEHNR and CDR2 FQNEAQ (reference sequence). CDR3 length: 16 amino acids. CDR3 amino acids: CASSFLRGSPPGELFF. DNA of the CDR3: TGTGCCAGCAGCTTCCTCCGCGGGAGTCCACCCGGGGAGCTGTTTTTT.

V gene TRBV2 combines with J gene TRBJ2-7; no clear D gene. The CDR3 length is 12 residues. Germline CDR1 and CDR2: SNHLY and FYNNEI. The ends were cut back, 7 bases at V and 6 bases at J, with 13 bases in the middle. Here the CDR3 reads CASIGYRSEQYF. The DNA of the CDR3 is TGTGCCAGCATAGGATATAGGAGCGAGCAGTACTTC.

A few counts support this clonotype. This chain joins TRBV6-5 and TRBJ2-7; 7 bases map to TRBD2. From germline, CDR1 is MNHEY and CDR2 SVGAGI. CDR3 length: 14 amino acids. V gave up 2 bases and J gave up 4 bases; unmatched junction bases: 5. The CDR3 DNA reads TGTGCCAGCAGTTACGGTGTGGGGGGGTACGAGCAGTACTTC. Translation gives CASSYGVGGYEQYF.

The chain combines TRBV5-6 with TRBJ2-1; D unresolved. This CDR3 region has 13 residues. Trimming stripped 2 bases from V and 7 bases from J, with 10 bases between. The V gene's germline CDR1 is SGHDT and CDR2 YYEEEE. In DNA form, the CDR3 reads TGTGCCAGCAGCTTTTCCTTGCAAAATGAGCAGTTCTTC. Translation gives CASSFSLQNEQFF.

The gene calls are TRBV29-1 and TRBJ2-6; 8 bases fit TRBD1. Germline V gives CDR1 SQVTM, CDR2 ANQGSEA. This CDR3 has 16 amino acids. V dropped 5 bases and J dropped 0; count of bases not matched to a gene: 6. The CDR3 region has the DNA TGCAGCGTTTTGGACAGGGACTTCTCTGGGGCCAACGTCCTGACTTTC. Encoded protein: CSVLDRDFSGANVLTF.

The rearrangement joins TRBV20-1 to TRBJ1-2, with D possibly TRBD1 on 6 matching bases. This CDR3 is built from 15 residues. The germline V and J ends were trimmed by 3 bases and 6 bases, with 20 bases remaining between them. Germline values: CDR1 DFQATT, CDR2 SNEGSKA (reference sequence). The CDR3 loop is CSARPRGGAEDGYTF. The DNA for the CDR3 is TGCAGTGCTAGGCCTCGCGGGGGGGCCGAGGATGGCTACACCTTC.

This clonotype occurred a few times. The genes are TRBV5-1 and TRBJ2-7, with TRBD1 matching over 7 bases. CDR1 and CDR2 from the germline V gene are SGHRS and YFSETQ. The length of the CDR3 is 14 residues. J was trimmed by 2 bases and V by 5 bases; bases with no gene match: 7. The CDR3 DNA reads TGCGCCAGCAGGGACAGGACCTACGCCTACGAGCAGTACTTC. This codes for CASRDRTYAYEQYF.

This clonotype occurred many times. The chain carries TRBV10-3 and TRBJ1-3, with D unclear. The CDR3 extends over 16 amino acids. V was pared by 1 base and J by 4 bases, with 14 bases between. Germline-derived CDR1 and CDR2 are ENHRY and SYGVKD. The CDR3 nucleotides are TGTGCCATCAGTGAGTTACGGGGATCGGTCGGAAACACCATATATTTT. It specifies CAISELRGSVGNTIYF.

V usage is TRBV7-9 and J usage is TRBJ2-1; TRBD2 agrees at 8 bases. Germline V lookup: CDR1 SEHNR, CDR2 FQNEAQ (reference sequence). V lost 1 base and J lost 0; bases outside the gene matches: 2. CDR3 length: 16 amino acids. The CDR3 DNA reads TGTGCCAGCAGCTTAGGTAGCGGGATCTCCTACAATGAGCAGTTCTTC. Translation gives CASSLGSGISYNEQFF.